This TCR beta chain was captured in a study of human T cells and chemical hapten exposure. The wider study: Patients having alopecia areata, totalis or universalis were mostly female.

The CDR3 runs to 12 residues. From germline, CDR1 is SQVTM and CDR2 ANQGSEA. The V gene lost 4 bases and the J gene lost 4 bases, with 10 bases spanning the gap. Notes on the study in general: As patch test score rose, PT1 expanded TCR counts tended to rise as well.

Documented time point: pre-sensitization, week 0. The treatment here: therapeutic diphenylcyclopropenone sensitization with weekly scalp DPC. Phlebotomy was performed prior to application of every patch test. Details on this clonotype: Its antigen is not identified.

How the authors handled the data: Samples held a median of roughly 100,000 TCRs, range about 20,000–690,600. TCRdb called the RACE reads again in MiXCR, with one record for every CDR3 protein. TCRdb's processing, not the study's, gives the V and J calls here. The sample consists of 270,000 or so distinct CDR3 sequences, just under 8% of them appearing once. The genes are TRBV29-1 and TRBJ1-2; the D is unclear. This clonotype was obtained from a man aged 18 to 30 with alopecia areata. Some clones in this sample may be carry-over from other donors' samples. This sample comprised whole blood, obtained in connection with sensitization to the hapten diphenylcyclopropenone (DPC). This chain's CDR3 is CSVVGGVYGYTF. CDR3 coding DNA: TGCAGCGTTGTAGGCGGCGTCTATGGCTACACCTTC.